Listed here are 14 T cell receptor beta chains from one sample, sequenced in a study of blood T cell repertoires in COVID-19. Only in-frame clones appear in the TCRdb table, and some are missing; sequencing was by immunoSEQ multiplex PCR. The sample includes around 200,000 clones, around 75% seen only once; the top ten take approximately 5.3%. Specimen: peripheral blood. The receptors stem from a human donor in a cohort sampled during active COVID-19.

V gene TRBV5-1 combines with J gene TRBJ1-3; maybe TRBD1 (6 bases). V was pared by 1 base and J by 0 bases, with 17 bases between. This CDR3 region has 18 residues. CDR1 and CDR2 (germline): SGHRS, YFSETQ. The CDR3 nucleotides are TGCGCCAGCAGCTTGACTCGACAGGAGCCGAACTCTGGAAACACCATATATTTT. The encoded protein is CASSLTRQEPNSGNTIYF. Full variable domain (rest looked up from reference TRBV5-1 and TRBJ1-3): KAGVTQTPRYLIKTRGQQVTLSCSPISGHRSVSWYQQTPGQGLQFLFEYFSETQRNKGNFPGRFSGRQFSNSRSEMNVSTLELGDSALYLCASSLTRQEPNSGNTIYFGEGSWLTVV.

CDR3 sequence: CASSDYSGANVLTF. The CDR3 DNA reads as TGTGCCAGCAGCGACTACTCTGGGGCCAACGTCCTGACTTTC. The genes are TRBV3-1 (or the pseudogene TRBV3-2) and TRBJ2-6, with D tentatively TRBD2 (5 bases). The germline V gene has CDR1 LGHDT and CDR2 YNNKEL (reference sequence). The CDR3 totals 14 residues. V lost 5 bases and J 0 bases, leaving 5 bases between the germline ends.

This clone appeared a single time. The genes are TRBV9 and TRBJ2-4, with D tentatively TRBD1 (6 bases). CDR3 length equals 18 residues. Germline CDR1 is SGDLS and CDR2 is YYNGEE. The V end lost 0 bases, the J end lost 2 bases, and 18 bases lay between the germline ends. CDR3 DNA sequence: TGTGCCAGCAGCGTAGGAGGGGGTGTCCTCTCCCCCAAAAACATTCAGTACTTC. This sequence encodes CASSVGGGVLSPKNIQYF.

The CDR3, as DNA: TGTGCCAGCAGCGCCGTCCCCACCGGGGAGCTGTTTTTT. Translated: CASSAVPTGELFF. This chain links TRBV9 with TRBJ2-2, with no clear D. The CDR3 contains 13 residues. The germline V and J ends were trimmed by 3 bases and 4 bases, with 7 bases remaining between them. Looked up from germline, CDR1 is SGDLS and CDR2 is YYNGEE.

V and J are TRBV4-1 and TRBJ2-1, with D possibly being TRBD1 (6 bases). The CDR3 covers 16 residues. Trimming pared 2 bases from V and 7 bases from J, leaving 18 bases between. CDR1 is MGHRA and CDR2 is YSYEKL in the germline V gene. CDR3 sequence: CASSQPGKGVGNEQFF. The CDR3 nucleotides read TGCGCCAGCAGCCAACCCGGGAAGGGGGTTGGGAATGAGCAGTTCTTC.

This clone was counted once. V usage is TRBV7-8 and J usage is TRBJ1-3; no reliable D call. The V end was cut by 5 bases, the J end by 3 bases, with 5 bases between. The CDR3 runs to 12 residues. Germline V gene lookup returns CDR1 SGHVS and CDR2 FQNEAQ. CDR3 protein: CASSPRGNTIYF. CDR3 sequence (DNA): TGTGCCAGCAGCCCGCGTGGAAACACCATATATTTT.

The chain carries TRBV10-1 and TRBJ1-5; 8 bases are a match to TRBD1. From germline, CDR1 is WNHNN and CDR2 SYGVQD (reference sequence). V dropped 3 bases and J dropped 3; count of bases not matched to a gene: 7. The CDR3 runs to 16 residues. CDR3 nucleotides: TGCGCCAGCAGTGAAACGACAGGGGCCGCCAATCAGCCCCAGCATTTT. It encodes CASSETTGAANQPQHF.

The V and J genes are TRBV3-1 (or the pseudogene TRBV3-2) and TRBJ2-5, with D hard to call. The CDR3 runs 11 residues. V was trimmed by 6 bases and J by 5 bases, leaving 7 bases between them. Germline CDR1 and CDR2: LGHDT and YNNKEL (reference sequence). For the CDR3, the DNA is TGTGCCAGCAGGGCCTGGGAGACCCAGTACTTC. It translates to CASRAWETQYF.

Here the CDR3 reads CASSRPSRAYEQYF. CDR3 DNA sequence: TGTGCCAGCAGCCGTCCCTCCAGGGCCTACGAGCAGTACTTC. The chain has TRBV4-2 and TRBJ2-7; weak D call: TRBD1 (5 bases). Germline assignment: CDR1 LGHNA and CDR2 YNFKEQ. The CDR3 totals 14 residues. V was cut by 4 bases and J by 2 bases, with 12 bases left in between.

This chain uses TRBV29-1 with TRBJ2-7, with 9 bases identical to TRBD2. The CDR3 is 14 amino acids. Germline V lookup: CDR1 SQVTM, CDR2 ANQGSEA. The junction had 9 bases not matched to a gene; V was cut back by 3 bases and J by 6 bases. CDR3: CSVEVVAGVGEQYF. The CDR3 DNA reads TGCAGCGTTGAGGTAGTAGCGGGAGTCGGCGAGCAGTACTTC.

This clone was counted between two and nine times. The same CDR3 can be traced to other DNA sequences in this sample. The rearrangement links TRBV28 to TRBJ1-5; D is possibly TRBD1 (5 bases). There are 14 residues in the CDR3. V was pared by 8 bases and J by 0 bases, with 11 bases between. Germline V CDR1 and CDR2: MDHEN, SYDVKM. The CDR3 nucleotides are TGTGCCAGCGGTACAGGACATAGCAATCAGCCCCAGCATTTT. Its protein is CASGTGHSNQPQHF. Complete variable domain (other parts from reference TRBV28 and TRBJ1-5): DVKVTQSSRYLVKRTGEKVFLECVQDMDHENMFWYRQDPGLGLRLIYFSYDVKMKEKGDIPEGYSVSREKKERFSLILESASTNQTSMYLCASGTGHSNQPQHFGDGTRLSIL.

V usage is TRBV28 and J usage is TRBJ2-3; TRBD1 might be the D (6 bases). CDR1 and CDR2 from the germline V gene are MDHEN and SYDVKM. The CDR3 covers 15 residues. V was trimmed by 3 bases and J by 0 bases, leaving 10 bases between them. For the CDR3, the DNA is TGTGCCAGCAGTTTCCTTGACAGGAGCACAGATACGCAGTATTTT. Translated, it gives CASSFLDRSTDTQYF.

The chain carries TRBV24-1 and TRBJ2-6; no clear D gene. The CDR3 is made up of 14 amino acids. V shed 2 bases and J shed 3 bases, with 4 bases lying between them. Per germline, CDR1 KGHDR and CDR2 SFDVKD. The chain's CDR3 is CATSDSLGANVLTF. CDR3 bases: TGTGCCACCAGTGATTCCCTTGGGGCCAACGTCCTGACTTTC.

V usage is TRBV5-4 and J usage is TRBJ2-4, with a possible D match to TRBD2 (7 bases). Trimming shortened V by 3 bases and J by 7 bases, and 11 bases separated the two germline ends. Germline CDR1 is SGHNT and CDR2 is YYREEE (reference sequence). The CDR3 has 13 amino acids. CDR3 residues: CASSSRGGNIQYF. The CDR3 DNA sequence: TGTGCCAGCAGCTCGAGGGGGGGCAACATTCAGTACTTC.